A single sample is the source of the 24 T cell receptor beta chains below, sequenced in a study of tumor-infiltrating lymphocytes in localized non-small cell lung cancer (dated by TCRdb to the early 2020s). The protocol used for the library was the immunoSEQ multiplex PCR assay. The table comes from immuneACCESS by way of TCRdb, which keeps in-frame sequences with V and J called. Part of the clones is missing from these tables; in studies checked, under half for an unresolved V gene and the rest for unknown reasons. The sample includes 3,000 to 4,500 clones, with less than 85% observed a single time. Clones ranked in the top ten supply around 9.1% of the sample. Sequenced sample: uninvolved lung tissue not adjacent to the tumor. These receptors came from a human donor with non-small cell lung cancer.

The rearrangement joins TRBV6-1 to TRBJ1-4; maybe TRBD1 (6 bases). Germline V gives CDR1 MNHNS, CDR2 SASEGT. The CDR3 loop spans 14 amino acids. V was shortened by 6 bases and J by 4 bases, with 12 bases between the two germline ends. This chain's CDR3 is CASRPGHSNEKLFF. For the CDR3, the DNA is TGTGCCAGCAGGCCGGGACACAGTAATGAAAAACTGTTTTTT.

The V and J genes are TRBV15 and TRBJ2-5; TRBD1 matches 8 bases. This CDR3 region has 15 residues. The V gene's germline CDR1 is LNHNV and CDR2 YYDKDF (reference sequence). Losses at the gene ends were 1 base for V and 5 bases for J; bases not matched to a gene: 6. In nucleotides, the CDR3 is TGTGCCACCAGCAGAGGACAAACAGGGGGTGAGACCCAGTACTTC. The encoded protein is CATSRGQTGGETQYF. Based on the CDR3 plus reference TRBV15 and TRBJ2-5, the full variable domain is DAMVIQNPRYQVTQFGKPVTLSCSQTLNHNVMYWYQQKSSQAPKLLFHYYDKDFNNEADTPDNFQSRRPNTSFCFLDIRSPGLGDTAMYLCATSRGQTGGETQYFGPGTRLLVL.

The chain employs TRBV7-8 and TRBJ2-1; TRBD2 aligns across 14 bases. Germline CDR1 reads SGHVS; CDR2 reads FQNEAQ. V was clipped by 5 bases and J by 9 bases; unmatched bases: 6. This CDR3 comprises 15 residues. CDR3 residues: CASSPGLAGDGEQFF. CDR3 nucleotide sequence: TGTGCCAGCAGCCCGGGACTAGCGGGGGATGGTGAGCAGTTCTTC.

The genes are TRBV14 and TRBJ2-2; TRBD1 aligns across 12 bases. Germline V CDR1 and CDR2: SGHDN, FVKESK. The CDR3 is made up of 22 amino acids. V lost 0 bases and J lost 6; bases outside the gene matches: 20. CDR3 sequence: CASSQDSQGTGGYLAPPGELFF. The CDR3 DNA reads TGTGCCAGCAGCCAAGATTCCCAGGGGACAGGGGGCTATTTAGCCCCTCCCGGGGAGCTGTTTTTT. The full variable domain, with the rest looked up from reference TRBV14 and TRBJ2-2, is EAGVTQFPSHSVIEKGQTVTLRCDPISGHDNLYWYRRVMGKEIKFLLHFVKESKQDESGMPNNRFLAERTGGTYSTLKVQPAELEDSGVYFCASSQDSQGTGGYLAPPGELFFGEGSRLTVL.

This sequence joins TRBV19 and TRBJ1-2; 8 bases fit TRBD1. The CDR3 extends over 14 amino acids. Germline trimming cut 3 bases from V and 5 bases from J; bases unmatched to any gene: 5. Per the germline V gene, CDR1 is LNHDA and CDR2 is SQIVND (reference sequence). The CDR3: CASSIPGGAYGYTF. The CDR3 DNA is TGTGCCAGTAGTATTCCAGGGGGCGCGTATGGCTACACCTTC.

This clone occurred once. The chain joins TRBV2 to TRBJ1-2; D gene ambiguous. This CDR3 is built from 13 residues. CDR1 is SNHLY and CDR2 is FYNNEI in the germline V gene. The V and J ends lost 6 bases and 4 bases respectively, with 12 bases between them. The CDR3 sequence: CASSSGPRYGYTF. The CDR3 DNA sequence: TGTGCCAGCAGCTCCGGGCCCCGCTATGGCTACACCTTC. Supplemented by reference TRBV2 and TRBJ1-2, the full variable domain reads EPEVTQTPSHQVTQMGQEVILRCVPISNHLYFYWYRQILGQKVEFLVSFYNNEISEKSEIFDDQFSVERPDGSNFTLKIRSTKLEDSAMYFCASSSGPRYGYTFGSGTRLTVV.

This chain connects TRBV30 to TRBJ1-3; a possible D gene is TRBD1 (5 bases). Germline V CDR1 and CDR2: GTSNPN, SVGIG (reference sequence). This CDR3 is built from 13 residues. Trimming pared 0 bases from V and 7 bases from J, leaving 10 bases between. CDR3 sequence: CAWSVQGVNTIYF. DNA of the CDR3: TGTGCCTGGAGTGTACAAGGGGTCAACACCATATATTTT.

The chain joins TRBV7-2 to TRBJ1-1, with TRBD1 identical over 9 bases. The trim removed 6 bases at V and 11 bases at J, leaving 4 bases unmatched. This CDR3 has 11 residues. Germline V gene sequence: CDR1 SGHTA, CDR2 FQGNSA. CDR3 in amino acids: CASSRGTGAFF. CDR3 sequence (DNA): TGTGCCAGCAGTAGGGGGACAGGGGCTTTCTTT. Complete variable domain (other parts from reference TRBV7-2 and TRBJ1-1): GAGVSQSPSNKVTEKGKDVELRCDPISGHTALYWYRQSLGQGLEFLIYFQGNSAPDKSGLPSDRFSAERTGGSVSTLTIQRTQQEDSAVYLCASSRGTGAFFGQGTRLTVV.

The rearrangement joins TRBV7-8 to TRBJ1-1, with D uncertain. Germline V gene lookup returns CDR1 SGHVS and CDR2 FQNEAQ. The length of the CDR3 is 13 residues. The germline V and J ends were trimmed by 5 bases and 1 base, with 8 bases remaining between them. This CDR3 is CASSHIGNTEAFF. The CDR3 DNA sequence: TGTGCCAGCAGCCATATAGGGAACACTGAAGCTTTCTTT.

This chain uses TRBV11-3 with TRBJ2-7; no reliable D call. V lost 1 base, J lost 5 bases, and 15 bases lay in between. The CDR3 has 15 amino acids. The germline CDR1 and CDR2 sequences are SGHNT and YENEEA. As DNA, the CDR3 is TGTGCCAGCAGCTTAGGCTCTGGGTTTCGTGACGAGCAGTACTTC. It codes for CASSLGSGFRDEQYF.

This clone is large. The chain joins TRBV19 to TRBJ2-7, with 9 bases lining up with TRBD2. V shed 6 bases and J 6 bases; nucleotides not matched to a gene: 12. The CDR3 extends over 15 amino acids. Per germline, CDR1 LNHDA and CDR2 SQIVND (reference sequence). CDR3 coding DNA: TGTGCCAGTAGCCCACTAGGCGGGAGGGCTCCCGAGCAGTACTTC. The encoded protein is CASSPLGGRAPEQYF. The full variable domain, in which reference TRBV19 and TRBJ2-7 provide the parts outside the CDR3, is DGGITQSPKYLFRKEGQNVTLSCEQNLNHDAMYWYRQDPGQGLRLIYYSQIVNDFQKGDIAEGYSVSREKKESFPLTVTSAQKNPTAFYLCASSPLGGRAPEQYFGPGTRLTVT.

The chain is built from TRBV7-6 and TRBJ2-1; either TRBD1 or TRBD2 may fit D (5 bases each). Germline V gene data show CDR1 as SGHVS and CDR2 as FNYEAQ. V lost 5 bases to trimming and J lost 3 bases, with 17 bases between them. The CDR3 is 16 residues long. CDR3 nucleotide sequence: TGTGCCAGCAGCCCGGGGTTGTGGGGCCACTACAATGAGCAGTTCTTC. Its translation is CASSPGLWGHYNEQFF.

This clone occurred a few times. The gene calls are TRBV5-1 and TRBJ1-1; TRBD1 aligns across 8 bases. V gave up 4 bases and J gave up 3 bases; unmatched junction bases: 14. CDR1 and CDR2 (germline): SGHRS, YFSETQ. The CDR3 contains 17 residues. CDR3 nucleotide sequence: TGCGCCAGCAGCATTCAGCCCCAGGGGGCAACGGACACTGAAGCTTTCTTT. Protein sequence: CASSIQPQGATDTEAFF.

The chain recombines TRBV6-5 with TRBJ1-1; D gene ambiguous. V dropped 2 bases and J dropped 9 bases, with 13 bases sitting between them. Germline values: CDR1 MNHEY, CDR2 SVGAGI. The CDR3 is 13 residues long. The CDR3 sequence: CASSYDYQSQAFF. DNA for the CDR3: TGTGCCAGCAGTTACGATTACCAATCGCAAGCTTTCTTT.

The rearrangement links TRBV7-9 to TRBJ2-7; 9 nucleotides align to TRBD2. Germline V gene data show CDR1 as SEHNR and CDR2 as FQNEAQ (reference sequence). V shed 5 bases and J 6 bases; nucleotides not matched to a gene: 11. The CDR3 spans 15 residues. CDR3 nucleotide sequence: TGTGCCAGCAGCCCCACCGGACTAGCGCTGGGCGAGCAGTACTTC. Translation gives CASSPTGLALGEQYF. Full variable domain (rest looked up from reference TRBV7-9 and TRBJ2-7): DTGVSQNPRHKITKRGQNVTFRCDPISEHNRLYWYRQTLGQGPEFLTYFQNEAQLEKSRLLSDRFSAERPKGSFSTLEIQRTEQGDSAMYLCASSPTGLALGEQYFGPGTRLTVT.

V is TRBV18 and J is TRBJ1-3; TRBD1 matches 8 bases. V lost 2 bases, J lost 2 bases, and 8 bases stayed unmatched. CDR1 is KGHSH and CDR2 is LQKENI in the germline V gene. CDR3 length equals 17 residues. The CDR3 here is CASSPAAGGQTGNTIYF. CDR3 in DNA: TGTGCCAGCTCACCAGCCGCAGGGGGCCAAACTGGAAACACCATATATTTT.

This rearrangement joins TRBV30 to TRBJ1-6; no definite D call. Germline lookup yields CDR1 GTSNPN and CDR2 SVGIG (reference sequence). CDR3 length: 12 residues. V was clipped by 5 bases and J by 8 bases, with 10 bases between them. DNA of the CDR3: TGTGCCTGGGCCCCTCTCGATTCACCCCTCCACTTT. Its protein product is CAWAPLDSPLHF.

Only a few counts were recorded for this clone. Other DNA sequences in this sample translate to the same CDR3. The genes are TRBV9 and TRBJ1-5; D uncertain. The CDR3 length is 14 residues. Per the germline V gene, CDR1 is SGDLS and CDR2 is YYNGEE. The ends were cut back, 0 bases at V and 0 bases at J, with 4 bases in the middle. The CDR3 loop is CASSVGNSNQPQHF. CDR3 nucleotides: TGTGCCAGCAGCGTAGGGAATAGCAATCAGCCCCAGCATTTT.

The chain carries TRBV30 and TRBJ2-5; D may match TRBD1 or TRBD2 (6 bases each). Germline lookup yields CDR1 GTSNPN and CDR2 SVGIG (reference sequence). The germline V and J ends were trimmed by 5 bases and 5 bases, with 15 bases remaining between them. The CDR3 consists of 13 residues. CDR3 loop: CAWGIQGLETQYF. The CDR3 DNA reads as TGTGCCTGGGGGATACAGGGACTTGAGACCCAGTACTTC.

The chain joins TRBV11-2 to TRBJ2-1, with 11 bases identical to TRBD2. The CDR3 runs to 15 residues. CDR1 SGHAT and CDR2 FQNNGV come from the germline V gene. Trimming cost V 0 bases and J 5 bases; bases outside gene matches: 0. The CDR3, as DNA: TGTGCCAGCAGCTTAGAGACTAGCGGGAACAATGAGCAGTTCTTC. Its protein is CASSLETSGNNEQFF.

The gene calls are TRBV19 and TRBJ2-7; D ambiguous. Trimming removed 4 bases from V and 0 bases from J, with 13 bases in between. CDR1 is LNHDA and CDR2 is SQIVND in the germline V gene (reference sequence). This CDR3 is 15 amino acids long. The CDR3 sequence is CASSNLPQISYEQYF. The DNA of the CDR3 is TGTGCCAGTAGTAACCTCCCGCAGATCTCCTACGAGCAGTACTTC.

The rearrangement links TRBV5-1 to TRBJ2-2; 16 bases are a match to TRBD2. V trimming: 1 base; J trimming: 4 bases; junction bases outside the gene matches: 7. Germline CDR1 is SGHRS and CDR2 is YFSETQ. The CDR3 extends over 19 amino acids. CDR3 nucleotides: TGCGCCAGCAGCTTGTGGGGACTAGCGGGGGGGCCGGGCACCGGGGAGCTGTTTTTT. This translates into CASSLWGLAGGPGTGELFF.

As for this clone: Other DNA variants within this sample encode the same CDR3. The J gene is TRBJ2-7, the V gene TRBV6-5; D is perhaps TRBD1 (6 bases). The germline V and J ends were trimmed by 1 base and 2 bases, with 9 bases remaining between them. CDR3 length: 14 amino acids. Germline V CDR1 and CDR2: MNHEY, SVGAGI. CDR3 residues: CASSYLQGAYEQYF. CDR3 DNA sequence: TGTGCCAGCAGTTACTTACAGGGAGCCTACGAGCAGTACTTC.

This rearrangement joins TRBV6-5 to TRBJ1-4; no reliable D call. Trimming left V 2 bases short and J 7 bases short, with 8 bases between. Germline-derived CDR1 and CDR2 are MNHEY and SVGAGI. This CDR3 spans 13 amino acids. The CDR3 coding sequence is TGTGCCAGCAGTTACGGCGCGGGTGAAAAACTGTTTTTT. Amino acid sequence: CASSYGAGEKLFF.